This T cell receptor (beta chain) was sequenced in a study of shared T cell receptors in the human thymus. Libraries were prepared by immunoSEQ multiplex PCR; TCRdb keeps only in-frame clonotypes and omits some of them. Altogether approximately 730,000 clones are present, approximately 83% being singletons, with the ten largest covering around 0.01%. The CDR3 has 17 residues. The germline V gene encodes CDR1 LNHNV and CDR2 YYDKDF (reference sequence). J lost 0 bases, V lost 2 bases, and 9 bases had no gene match. Another study also made use of these data, one on human thymus T cells.

This chain connects TRBV15 to TRBJ1-1; 7 bases match TRBD1. The sequencing input was thymocytes. This sequence was found in a girl in the first two years of life with a congenital heart defect. In DNA, the CDR3 is TGTGCCACCAGCAGACTTAATAACAGGGGAATGAACACTGAAGCTTTCTTT. Its translation is CATSRLNNRGMNTEAFF. The entire variable domain, with the rest obtained from reference TRBV15 and TRBJ1-1, is as follows: DAMVIQNPRYQVTQFGKPVTLSCSQTLNHNVMYWYQQKSSQAPKLLFHYYDKDFNNEADTPDNFQSRRPNTSFCFLDIRSPGLGDTAMYLCATSRLNNRGMNTEAFFGQGTRLTVV.